This T cell receptor beta chain appears in the sequencing data of a study of cytomegalovirus exposure and HLA in healthy donors. Vbeta (60) and Jbeta (13) primers were used in the PCR. Per the original data handling: The count from a later analysis was some 83 million unique TCR beta chains, some 10 million of them shared. TCRdb's copy holds only in-frame clones and misses some; the assay was immunoSEQ multiplex PCR. V, J and clone size are taken as reported in that table, and D and trimming were inferred from the DNA itself. The sample has 95,000 to 100,000 clones, roughly 70% seen once. V shed 5 bases and J shed 3 bases, with 12 bases lying between them. The CDR3 totals 15 residues. In germline, CDR1 is SGHRS, CDR2 YFSETQ. As for this clone: Antigen specificity is unknown.

Study results and caveats: Productive status was seen about 90% or about 30% of the time for most TCR beta V segments in an earlier analysis. Reportedly, fewer N-insertions than the approximately 700-donor mean appeared in an Asian-associated ancestry cluster in a later analysis.

The TCR was taken from a man aged 45-60 years in good health and CMV-seronegative. The chain links TRBV5-1 to TRBJ2-6; D might be TRBD2 (5 bases). The sample taken for sequencing was PBMCs. CDR3 nucleotide sequence: TGCGCCAGCAGTTGGTCGAGGGTTGGGGCCAACGTCCTGACTTTC. The encoded protein is CASSWSRVGANVLTF. The full variable domain, its missing parts supplied by reference TRBV5-1 and TRBJ2-6, is KAGVTQTPRYLIKTRGQQVTLSCSPISGHRSVSWYQQTPGQGLQFLFEYFSETQRNKGNFPGRFSGRQFSNSRSEMNVSTLELGDSALYLCASSWSRVGANVLTFGAGSRLTVL.